This T cell receptor beta chain was found in a study of pediatric ulcerative colitis. A word on this clone: Its cognate antigen is unknown.

Study-wide results and limits: Blood-rectal clonal overlap within each person was significantly higher in ulcerative colitis patients than controls. A couple of rectal CDR3 clonotypes occurred in all ulcerative colitis patients.

Sequencing depth was up to 500,000 reads per sample. Profiled with immunoSEQ multiplex PCR; TCRdb holds only in-frame clones, not every one. The table shows roughly 25,000 clones, with about 67% occurring only once. Rectal tissue came from one to two pinch biopsies taken at colonoscopy. CDR3 length: 11 amino acids. Germline CDR1 and CDR2: SGHTA and FQGNSA. V lost 6 bases, J lost 6 bases, and 8 bases lay in between. This sequence joins TRBV7-2 and TRBJ1-2; no firm D call. Sequenced sample: gut tissue. The clonotype originates from a boy aged 5 to 17 with severe ulcerative colitis. The CDR3 reads CASSPKDGYTF. CDR3 coding DNA: TGTGCCAGCAGTCCGAAAGATGGCTACACCTTC.